This entry is about one T cell receptor beta chain. Its antigen is as yet unknown. Samples came from axillary lymph nodes draining the breast cancer. These data originate in a study of breast tumors, draining lymph nodes, adjacent tissues. Overall study results and limits: Most tumor T cells seemingly derive from lymph node, then expand in tumor. That most tumor T cells come from lymph nodes remained unproven. Tumor TCR diversity was below lymph nodes but above nontumor tissue.

TCRdb re-analysed the multiplex PCR reads in MiXCR, keeping a single row per CDR3 protein. The table includes roughly 120,000 distinct CDR3 sequences, just under 20% detected once. The germline gives CDR1 LNHDA, CDR2 SQIVND (reference sequence). The V end was cut by 1 base, the J end by 10 bases, with 10 bases between. The CDR3 has 12 residues. The sequence was collected from a female donor with breast cancer. Some clones in this sample may be carry-over from other donors' samples. The J gene is TRBJ1-1, the V gene TRBV19; weak D call: TRBD1 (6 bases). Sequencing input: axillary lymph node tissue. The CDR3 coding sequence is TGTGCCAGTAGTATAGCAGGGGTGGGAGCTTTCTTT. Amino acids: CASSIAGVGAFF.